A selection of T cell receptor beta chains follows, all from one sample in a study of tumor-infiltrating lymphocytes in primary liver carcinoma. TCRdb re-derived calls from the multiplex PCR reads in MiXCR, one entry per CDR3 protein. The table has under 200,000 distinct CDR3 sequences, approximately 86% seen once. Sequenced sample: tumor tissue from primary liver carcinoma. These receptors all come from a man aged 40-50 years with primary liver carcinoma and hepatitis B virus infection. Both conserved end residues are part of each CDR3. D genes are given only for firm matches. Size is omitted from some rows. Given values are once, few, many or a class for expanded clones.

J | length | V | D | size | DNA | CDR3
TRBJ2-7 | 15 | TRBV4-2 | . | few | TGTGCCAGCCGCCAAGATAGCGGCAGGGACAACGAGCAGTACTTC | CASRQDSGRDNEQYF
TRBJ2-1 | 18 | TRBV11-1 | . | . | TGTGCCAGCAGCTTATACCGCTACGCTGGAGGGACCTACAATGAGCAGTTCTTC | CASSLYRYAGGTYNEQFF
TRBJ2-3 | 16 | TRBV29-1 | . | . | TGCAGTGTCGCTGGAGTGGACGGACGTAGCACAGATACACAGTGTTTT | CSVAGVDGRSTDTQCF
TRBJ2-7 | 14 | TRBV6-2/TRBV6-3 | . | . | TGTGCCAGTAAAAGACTAGAAGAGGGCTACGAGCAGTACTTC | CASKRLEEGYEQYF
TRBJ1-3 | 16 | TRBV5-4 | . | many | TGTGCCAGCAGCTTTTTGAGCTCCAGCTCTGGAAACACCATATATTTT | CASSFLSSSSGNTIYF
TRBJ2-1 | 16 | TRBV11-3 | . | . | TGTGCCAGCAGCTTAGCTACTGGGGTAGACTACGATGAGCAGTTCTTC | CASSLATGVDYDEQFF
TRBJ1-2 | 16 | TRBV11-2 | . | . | TGTGCCAGCAGCTTAGAGGAAGGACGGGAGGTCCTGGGCTACACCTTC | CASSLEEGREVLGYTF
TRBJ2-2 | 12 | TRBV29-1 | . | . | TGCAACGTTAGTAGCAACACCGGGGAACTGTTTTTT | CNVSSNTGELFF
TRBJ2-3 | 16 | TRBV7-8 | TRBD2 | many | TGTGCCAGCAGCTTACAAACTAGCGGGAGCCCAGATACGCAGTATTTT | CASSLQTSGSPDTQYF
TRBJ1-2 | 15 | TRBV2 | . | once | TGTGCCAGCAGTCAAGCTAGGGGCACTAACTATGGCTACACCTTC | CASSQARGTNYGYTF
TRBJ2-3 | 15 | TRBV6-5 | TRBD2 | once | TGTGCCAGCACCCCAGGACTAGCGGAAACAGATACGCAGTACTTT | CASTPGLAETDTQYF
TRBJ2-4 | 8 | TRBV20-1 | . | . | TGCAGTGTTTCCCACGAGTACTTC | CSVSHEYF
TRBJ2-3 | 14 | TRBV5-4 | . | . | TGTGCCAGCAGGGCTGACTATAGCACAGAAGCGCAGTATTTT | CASRADYSTEAQYF
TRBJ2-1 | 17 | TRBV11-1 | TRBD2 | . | TGTACCAGAAGTTCCCCCTCGACTAGCGGGAGTCGAAATGAGCAGTTCTTC | CTRSSPSTSGSRNEQFF
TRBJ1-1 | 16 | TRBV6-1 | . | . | TGTGCCAGTAGTTACTCACCTTACAGGGTGGGGACTGAAGCTATCTTT | CASSYSPYRVGTEAIF
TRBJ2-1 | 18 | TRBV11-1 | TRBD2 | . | TGTGCCAGCAGCTTATACCACTCCTCGGGAGGGTCCTACAATGAGCACTTCTTC | CASSLYHSSGGSYNEHFF
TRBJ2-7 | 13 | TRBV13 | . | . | TGTACCAGCAGCCTAGGGTCATCTTACGAGCAGTACTTT | CTSSLGSSYEQYF
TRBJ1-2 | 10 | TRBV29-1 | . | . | TGCAGCGTTGGCACAGACCGCTACACCTTC | CSVGTDRYTF
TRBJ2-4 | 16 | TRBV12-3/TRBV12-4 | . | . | TGTGCCAGCAGTTTGTTAACGGACTTGACCAAAAGCATTCAGTACTTC | CASSLLTDLTKSIQYF
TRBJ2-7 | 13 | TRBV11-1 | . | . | TGTTCCAGAAGCCTGGGGCTAGTAAGGGAGCAGTACTTC | CSRSLGLVREQYF
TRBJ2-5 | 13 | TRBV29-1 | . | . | TGCAGCGCCACACGAGGACATGGAGAGACCCAGTACTTC | CSATRGHGETQYF
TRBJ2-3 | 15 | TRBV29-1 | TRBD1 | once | TGCAATGTTGAGTTGCGGGACAGGGGAACAGATACACAGTATTTT | CNVELRDRGTDTQYF
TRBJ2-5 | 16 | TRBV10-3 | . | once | TGTGCCACCGAAACCGGGAAGTCGACAAGAAAAGGGACCCAATACTTC | CATETGKSTRKGTQYF
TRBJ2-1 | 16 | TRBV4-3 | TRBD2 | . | TGCGCCAGCAGCCAGGGCGCTAGCGGGGGATTCAATGAGCAGTTCTTC | CASSQGASGGFNEQFF
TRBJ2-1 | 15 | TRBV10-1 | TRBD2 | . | TGCGCCATCCCCCAGGGACTAGCGGGTGACAATGAACAGTTCTTC | CAIPQGLAGDNEQFF
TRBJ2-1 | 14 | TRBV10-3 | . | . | TGTGCCATTCAACAGGGAGGCATTTACAATAAGGAGTTCTTC | CAIQQGGIYNKEFF
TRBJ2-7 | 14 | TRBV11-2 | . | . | TGTGCCAGTAGGTCTAACAGGAACTCCTTCGAGCAGTACTTT | CASRSNRNSFEQYF
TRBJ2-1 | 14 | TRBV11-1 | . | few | TGTGCCAGCGGCTTAGTCTCAGCGGACAATGAGCAGTTCTTC | CASGLVSADNEQFF
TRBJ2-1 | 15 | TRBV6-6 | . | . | TGTGCCAGCAGTTACACTGAAGAGACGGGAGACGAGCAGTTCTTC | CASSYTEETGDEQFF
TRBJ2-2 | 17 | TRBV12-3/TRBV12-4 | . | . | TGTGCCAGCAGTTTTTTCGCCGGGGGATTTAACACCTGGGAACTGTTTTTT | CASSFFAGGFNTWELFF
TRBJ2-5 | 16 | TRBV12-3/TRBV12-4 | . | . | TGTGCCAGCAGACAAGGGACCAGCGGAATCCAAGAGACCCAGTACTTC | CASRQGTSGIQETQYF
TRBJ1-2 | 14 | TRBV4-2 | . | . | TGTGCCAGCAGCCAAGTTGGAACAGGCTGGGGCTACACCTTC | CASSQVGTGWGYTF
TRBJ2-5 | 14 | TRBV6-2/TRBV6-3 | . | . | TGTGCCAGCACCCCCAAGGGAGCCCAGGAGACCCAGTACTTC | CASTPKGAQETQYF
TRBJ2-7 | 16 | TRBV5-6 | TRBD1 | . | TGTGCCAGCAGTCAGAACCCGGGACAGTGTGAAAACGAGAAGCACTTC | CASSQNPGQCENEKHF
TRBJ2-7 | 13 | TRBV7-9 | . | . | TGTGCCAGCAGCCCCGGATTGCGAAATAAGCAGTACTTC | CASSPGLRNKQYF
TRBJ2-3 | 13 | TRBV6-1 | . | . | TGTGCCATCACATCGGGCTACACAGATAAGCTGTATTTT | CAITSGYTDKLYF
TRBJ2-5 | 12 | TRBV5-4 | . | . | TGTGCCAACAGACAACAGGGGGGGACCCAATACTTC | CANRQQGGTQYF
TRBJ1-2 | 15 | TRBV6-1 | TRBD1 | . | TGTGCCAGCAGTCCCTCGACAGGGTCGCATATCCTAGAGACCTTC | CASSPSTGSHILETF
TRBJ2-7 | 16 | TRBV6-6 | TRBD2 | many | TGTGCCAGCAGTTACTCGGGTACTAGCGGGGACTACGAGCAGTACTTC | CASSYSGTSGDYEQYF
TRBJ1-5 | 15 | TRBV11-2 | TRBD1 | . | TGTGCCAGCAGCTTAGCAGGGGGCGGCAATCACCCCCAGGATTTT | CASSLAGGGNHPQDF
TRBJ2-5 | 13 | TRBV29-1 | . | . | TGCAGTACTACGTGGGACACGCAAGAGACCCAGGACTTC | CSTTWDTQETQDF
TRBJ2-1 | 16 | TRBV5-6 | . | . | TGTGCCAGCAGCTTGGGGAGTATAAACTGGGGCATTGAGCAGTTCTTC | CASSLGSINWGIEQFF
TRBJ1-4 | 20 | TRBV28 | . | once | TGTGCCAGCAGTTTAATAGGTTTGGTGAATACGGGGGTCCAGAATGACAAACTGTTTTTT | CASSLIGLVNTGVQNDKLFF
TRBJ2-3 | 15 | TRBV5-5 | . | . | TGTGCCAGTAGCTTCCACGGACTCAGGGGAGATAGGCAGTATTTT | CASSFHGLRGDRQYF
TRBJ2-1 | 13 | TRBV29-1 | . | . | TGCTGCGTTGATAAGGGGCCGCCCAATGAGCAGTTCTTC | CCVDKGPPNEQFF
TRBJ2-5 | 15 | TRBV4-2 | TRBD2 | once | TGTACCATCAGCCACTCTAGGACTAGCGGGGCGGGGGTAAACTTC | CTISHSRTSGAGVNF
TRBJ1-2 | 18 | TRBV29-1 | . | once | TGCAGCGTTAGGGCACCAACAGGAGTTCAAATGACTAACTATGGCTACACCTTC | CSVRAPTGVQMTNYGYTF
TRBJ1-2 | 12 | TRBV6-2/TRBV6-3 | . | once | TGTGTCACCAGAATATGGGAAGGCGGCTACACTTTC | CVTRIWEGGYTF
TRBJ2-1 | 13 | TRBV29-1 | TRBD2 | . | TGTAGTGGGACTAGCGGGAAGCTCTATGAGCTGTTCTTC | CSGTSGKLYELFF
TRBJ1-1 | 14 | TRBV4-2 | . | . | TGTACCAGCAGCCAAGGCGGGTTGAACACAGAAGCTTTCTTT | CTSSQGGLNTEAFF
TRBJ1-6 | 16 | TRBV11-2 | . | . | TGTGTCAGCAGCTTAGGAGGCGACGGTTATAATTCACCCCTCCACTTT | CVSSLGGDGYNSPLHF
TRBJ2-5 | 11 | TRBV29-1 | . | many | TGCAGCGACAGGGTGGGGAAGACCCAGTACTTC | CSDRVGKTQYF
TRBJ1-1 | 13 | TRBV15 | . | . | TGTGCCACCAGCAGAGAACCGAACACTGAAGCTTTCTTT | CATSREPNTEAFF
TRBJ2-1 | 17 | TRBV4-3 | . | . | TGCGCCAGCAGTCAAGGGCTCGGTGACCTTAACTACAATGAGCAGTTCTTC | CASSQGLGDLNYNEQFF
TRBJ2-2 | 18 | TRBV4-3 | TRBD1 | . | TGCGACAGCAGCCAATATCATTGGACAGGGGGGTATACCGGGGAGCTATTTTTT | CDSSQYHWTGGYTGELFF
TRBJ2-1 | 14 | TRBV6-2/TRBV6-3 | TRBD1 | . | TGTGCCACCAAAGGGACAGGGGATCCCAATGAGCAGTTTTTC | CATKGTGDPNEQFF
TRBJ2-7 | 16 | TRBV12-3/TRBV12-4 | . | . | TGTGCCAGCAGTTTAACGGGGGTCCTAAGACCCTACGAGCAGTACTTC | CASSLTGVLRPYEQYF
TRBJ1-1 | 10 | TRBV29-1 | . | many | TGCAGCGTGGTAGATGTTGAAGCTTTCTTT | CSVVDVEAFF